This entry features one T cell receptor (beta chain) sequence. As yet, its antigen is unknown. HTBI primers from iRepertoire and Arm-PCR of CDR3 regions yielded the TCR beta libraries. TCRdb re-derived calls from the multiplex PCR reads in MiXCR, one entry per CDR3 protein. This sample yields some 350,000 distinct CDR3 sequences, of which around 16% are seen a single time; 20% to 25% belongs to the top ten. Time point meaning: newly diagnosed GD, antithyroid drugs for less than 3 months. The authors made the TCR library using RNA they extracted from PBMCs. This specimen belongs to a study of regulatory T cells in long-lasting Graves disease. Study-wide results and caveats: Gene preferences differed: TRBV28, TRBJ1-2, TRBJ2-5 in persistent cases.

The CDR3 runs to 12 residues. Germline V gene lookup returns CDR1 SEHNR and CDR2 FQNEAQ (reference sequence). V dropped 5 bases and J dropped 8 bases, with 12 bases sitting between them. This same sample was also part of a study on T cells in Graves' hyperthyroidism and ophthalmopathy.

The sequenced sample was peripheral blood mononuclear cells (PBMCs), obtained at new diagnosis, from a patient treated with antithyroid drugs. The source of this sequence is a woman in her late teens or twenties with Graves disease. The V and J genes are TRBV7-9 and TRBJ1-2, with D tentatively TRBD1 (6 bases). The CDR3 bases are TGTGCCAGCAGCCCGGTAGGGGGAGGCTACACCTTC. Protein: CASSPVGGGYTF.